A selection of T cell receptor beta chains follows, all from one sample in a study of control samples from healthy donors and cancer patients. Assay: immunoSEQ multiplex PCR; the TCRdb copy retains only in-frame clones and omits some. Of around 90,000 clones listed, 70% to 90% are singletons. Sequenced sample: blood. These receptor sequences come from a woman in her forties in good health. Both conserved end residues are part of each CDR3. Fields, in order: J gene, V gene, clone size, D gene, CDR3 DNA, CDR3 protein. The D gene is left open where the match is weak. A clone size is listed for some rows: how often the clone was seen (once, few, many), or a class if it is expanded.

J gene: TRBJ1-2
V gene: TRBV25-1
clone size: NA
D gene: NA
CDR3 DNA: TGTGCCAGCAGTGAATACGGCGCAGGTATTAACTATGGCTACACCTTC
CDR3 protein: CASSEYGAGINYGYTF

J gene: TRBJ2-1
V gene: TRBV4-3
clone size: NA
D gene: TRBD1
CDR3 DNA: TGCGCCAGCAGCCCCCACCCGGGACAGGCGTCCCCCAATGAGCAGTTCTTC
CDR3 protein: CASSPHPGQASPNEQFF

J gene: TRBJ2-3
V gene: TRBV3-1/TRBV3-2
clone size: NA
D gene: TRBD2
CDR3 DNA: TGTGCCAGCAGCCAAGGGGCGGGGGTGTTTACAGATACGCAGTATTTT
CDR3 protein: CASSQGAGVFTDTQYF

J gene: TRBJ1-4
V gene: TRBV2
clone size: NA
D gene: TRBD1
CDR3 DNA: TGTGCCAGCAGCCAAGGGCCAGGGGGTGAAAAACTGTTTTTT
CDR3 protein: CASSQGPGGEKLFF

J gene: TRBJ1-2
V gene: TRBV27
clone size: NA
D gene: TRBD1
CDR3 DNA: TGTGCCAGCGCCACAACTACCGGACAGGGAACGATTAGTGGCTACACCTTC
CDR3 protein: CASATTTGQGTISGYTF

J gene: TRBJ2-5
V gene: TRBV10-3
clone size: NA
D gene: TRBD2
CDR3 DNA: TGTGCCATCAGTGAGGTCGAGCGGGGGAACCAAGAGACCCAGTACTTC
CDR3 protein: CAISEVERGNQETQYF

J gene: TRBJ2-3
V gene: TRBV6-4
clone size: NA
D gene: TRBD1
CDR3 DNA: TGTGCCAGCAGAAACAGGGGGCGGGGGTATTTT
CDR3 protein: CASRNRGRGYF

J gene: TRBJ2-2
V gene: TRBV9
clone size: NA
D gene: NA
CDR3 DNA: TGTGCCAGCAGCGGAGTGGCGACCACCGGGGAGCTGTTTTTT
CDR3 protein: CASSGVATTGELFF

J gene: TRBJ1-4
V gene: TRBV30
clone size: NA
D gene: NA
CDR3 DNA: TGTGCCTGGAGTGGGGGGGCAACTAATGAAAAACTGTTTTTT
CDR3 protein: CAWSGGATNEKLFF

J gene: TRBJ2-1
V gene: TRBV7-3
clone size: NA
D gene: NA
CDR3 DNA: TGTGCCAGCAGCTTAGGGGGCCATAACAATGAGCAGTTCTTC
CDR3 protein: CASSLGGHNNEQFF

J gene: TRBJ1-1
V gene: TRBV5-4
clone size: NA
D gene: TRBD1
CDR3 DNA: TGTGCCAGCAGCGTACGACAGGGGGCGGGCACTGAAGCTTTCTTT
CDR3 protein: CASSVRQGAGTEAFF

J gene: TRBJ1-6
V gene: TRBV3-1/TRBV3-2
clone size: NA
D gene: TRBD1
CDR3 DNA: TGTGCCAGCAGCCAAGGACAGGGAAATTCACCCCTCCACTTT
CDR3 protein: CASSQGQGNSPLHF

J gene: TRBJ1-3
V gene: TRBV6-5
clone size: few
D gene: NA
CDR3 DNA: TGTGCCAGCAGTTTTTCTCAGAGCTCTGGAAACACCATATATTTT
CDR3 protein: CASSFSQSSGNTIYF

J gene: TRBJ2-7
V gene: TRBV7-2
clone size: NA
D gene: NA
CDR3 DNA: TGTGCCAGCAGCTTTGTGGGGGGAGCGGGTAGCTCCTACGAGCAGTACTTC
CDR3 protein: CASSFVGGAGSSYEQYF

J gene: TRBJ1-2
V gene: TRBV7-3
clone size: NA
D gene: TRBD1
CDR3 DNA: TGTGCCAGCAGCCTTTCAGGGGGCGGCTATGGCTACACCTTC
CDR3 protein: CASSLSGGGYGYTF

J gene: TRBJ2-3
V gene: TRBV27
clone size: NA
D gene: TRBD2
CDR3 DNA: TGTGCCAGCAGTTTCCGAAGGACTAGCGGGGGGGCGGTTAGAGCGCAGTATTTT
CDR3 protein: CASSFRRTSGGAVRAQYF

J gene: TRBJ2-7
V gene: TRBV27
clone size: few
D gene: NA
CDR3 DNA: TGTGCCAGCAGTTTATCATCGCAGGGGCCCTACGAGCAGTACTTC
CDR3 protein: CASSLSSQGPYEQYF

J gene: TRBJ2-1
V gene: TRBV14
clone size: NA
D gene: TRBD1
CDR3 DNA: TGTGCCAGCAGCCATGAAACAGGGGGAATCTCCTACAATGAGCAGTTCTTC
CDR3 protein: CASSHETGGISYNEQFF

J gene: TRBJ1-3
V gene: TRBV5-6
clone size: NA
D gene: NA
CDR3 DNA: TGTGCCAGCAGCTTGGGGGGGTCTGGAAACACCATATATTTT
CDR3 protein: CASSLGGSGNTIYF

J gene: TRBJ2-3
V gene: TRBV15
clone size: NA
D gene: TRBD2
CDR3 DNA: TGTGCCACCACACTCCGGACTAGCGGGGGACCCACAGATACGCAGTATTTT
CDR3 protein: CATTLRTSGGPTDTQYF

J gene: TRBJ2-4
V gene: TRBV3-1/TRBV3-2
clone size: NA
D gene: TRBD1
CDR3 DNA: TGTGCCAGCAGCCAAGCGTCGACAGGGTTCGCCAAAAACATTCAGTACTTC
CDR3 protein: CASSQASTGFAKNIQYF

J gene: TRBJ2-2
V gene: TRBV6-6
clone size: NA
D gene: NA
CDR3 DNA: TGTGCCAGCAGTTTTCCTAGCTCGGGCGGGGAGCTGTTTTTT
CDR3 protein: CASSFPSSGGELFF

J gene: TRBJ2-1
V gene: TRBV5-1
clone size: NA
D gene: NA
CDR3 DNA: TGCGCCAGCAGCTTGGGGGGTGACTACAATGAGCAGTTCTTC
CDR3 protein: CASSLGGDYNEQFF

J gene: TRBJ2-3
V gene: TRBV30
clone size: NA
D gene: NA
CDR3 DNA: TGTGCCTGGAGTGGAGGCCCAGATACGCAGTATTTT
CDR3 protein: CAWSGGPDTQYF

J gene: TRBJ1-2
V gene: TRBV11-3
clone size: few
D gene: TRBD1
CDR3 DNA: TGTGCCAGCAGCACGGGGGACAGCACTTATGGCTACACCTTC
CDR3 protein: CASSTGDSTYGYTF

J gene: TRBJ1-2
V gene: TRBV28
clone size: NA
D gene: NA
CDR3 DNA: TGTGCCAGCAGTACCGACGTCCCTCGGGGGGACTACACCTTC
CDR3 protein: CASSTDVPRGDYTF

J gene: TRBJ2-7
V gene: TRBV10-2
clone size: NA
D gene: TRBD1
CDR3 DNA: TGCGCCAGCAGGGACAGGGGGCAAACCTACGAGCAGTACTTC
CDR3 protein: CASRDRGQTYEQYF

J gene: TRBJ2-5
V gene: TRBV6-2/TRBV6-3
clone size: NA
D gene: NA
CDR3 DNA: TGTGCCAGCAGTCAATCCGTTGAGACCCAGTACTTC
CDR3 protein: CASSQSVETQYF

J gene: TRBJ1-4
V gene: TRBV6-6
clone size: NA
D gene: NA
CDR3 DNA: TGTGCCAGCAGCCCGACAGTTAATGAAAAACTGTTTTTT
CDR3 protein: CASSPTVNEKLFF

J gene: TRBJ1-1
V gene: TRBV30
clone size: NA
D gene: NA
CDR3 DNA: TGTGCCGGACGAACAGGGTACACTGAAGCTTTCTTT
CDR3 protein: CAGRTGYTEAFF

J gene: TRBJ1-2
V gene: TRBV5-6
clone size: NA
D gene: NA
CDR3 DNA: TGTGCCAGCGTGACTCAACCCTCAGGGAGGAGAGGCTACACCTTC
CDR3 protein: CASVTQPSGRRGYTF

J gene: TRBJ2-5
V gene: TRBV27
clone size: NA
D gene: NA
CDR3 DNA: TGTGCCAGCAGTCCCCTCGACAGAGCCCAAGAGACCCAGTACTTC
CDR3 protein: CASSPLDRAQETQYF

J gene: TRBJ2-5
V gene: TRBV27
clone size: NA
D gene: TRBD1
CDR3 DNA: TGTGCCAGCAGCCCATACAGGGGGCGGATTGAGACCCAGTACTTC
CDR3 protein: CASSPYRGRIETQYF

J gene: TRBJ2-2
V gene: TRBV24-1
clone size: NA
D gene: NA
CDR3 DNA: TGTGCCACCAGTGACCCGTCCACCGGGGAGCTGTTTTTT
CDR3 protein: CATSDPSTGELFF

J gene: TRBJ1-1
V gene: TRBV7-2
clone size: NA
D gene: NA
CDR3 DNA: TGTGCCAGCAGGGGTATTGGGAACACTGAAGCTTTCTTT
CDR3 protein: CASRGIGNTEAFF

J gene: TRBJ1-5
V gene: TRBV5-1
clone size: few
D gene: NA
CDR3 DNA: TGCGCCAGCAGCTCGACAGGCCATAGCAATCAGCCCCAGCATTTT
CDR3 protein: CASSSTGHSNQPQHF

J gene: TRBJ1-1
V gene: TRBV12-5
clone size: NA
D gene: NA
CDR3 DNA: TGTGCTAGTGGTCACCTTAGAAGGGGAATGAACACTGAAGCTTTCTTT
CDR3 protein: CASGHLRRGMNTEAFF

J gene: TRBJ1-2
V gene: TRBV11-3
clone size: NA
D gene: NA
CDR3 DNA: TGTGCCAGCAGCTCCCCCCGGGGGCCAGACTATGGCTACACCTTC
CDR3 protein: CASSSPRGPDYGYTF

J gene: TRBJ1-1
V gene: TRBV6-5
clone size: few
D gene: NA
CDR3 DNA: TGTGCCAGCAGTTACAACGGGGGATACGCTGAAGCTTTCTTT
CDR3 protein: CASSYNGGYAEAFF

J gene: TRBJ1-1
V gene: TRBV12-3/TRBV12-4
clone size: NA
D gene: NA
CDR3 DNA: TGTGCCAGCAGTTTAAGCGGGACAACCGAAGCTTTCTTT
CDR3 protein: CASSLSGTTEAFF

J gene: TRBJ1-2
V gene: TRBV29-1
clone size: NA
D gene: NA
CDR3 DNA: TGCAGCGTAACCGGGACTGAGAATAACTATGGCTACACCTTC
CDR3 protein: CSVTGTENNYGYTF

J gene: TRBJ1-2
V gene: TRBV27
clone size: NA
D gene: NA
CDR3 DNA: TGTGCCAGCAGTTTATCAGGGGGCTATGGCTACACCTTC
CDR3 protein: CASSLSGGYGYTF

J gene: TRBJ1-2
V gene: TRBV2
clone size: NA
D gene: NA
CDR3 DNA: TGTGCCAGCAGTGACCCTTCGGGCAGGCCGAACTATGGCTACACCTTC
CDR3 protein: CASSDPSGRPNYGYTF